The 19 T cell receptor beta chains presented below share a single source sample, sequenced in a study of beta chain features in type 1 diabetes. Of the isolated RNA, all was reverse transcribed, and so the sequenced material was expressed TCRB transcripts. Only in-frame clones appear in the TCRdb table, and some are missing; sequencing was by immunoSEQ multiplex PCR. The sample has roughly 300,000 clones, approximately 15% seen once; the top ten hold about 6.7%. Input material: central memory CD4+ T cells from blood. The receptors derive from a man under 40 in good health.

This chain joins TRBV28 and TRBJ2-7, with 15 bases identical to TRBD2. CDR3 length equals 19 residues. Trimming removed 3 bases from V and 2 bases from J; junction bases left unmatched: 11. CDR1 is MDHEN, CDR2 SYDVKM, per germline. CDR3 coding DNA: TGTGCCAGCAGTTTTGGGGGGGGACTAGCGGGAGGACCCGCCTACGAGCAGTACGTC. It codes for CASSFGGGLAGGPAYEQYV.

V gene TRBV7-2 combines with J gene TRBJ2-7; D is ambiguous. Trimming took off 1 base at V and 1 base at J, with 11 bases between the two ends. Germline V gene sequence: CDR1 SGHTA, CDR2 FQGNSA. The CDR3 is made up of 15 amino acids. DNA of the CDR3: TGTGCCAGCAGCTTAGGCGGCAGCCTGTCCTACGAGCAGTACTTC. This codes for CASSLGGSLSYEQYF.

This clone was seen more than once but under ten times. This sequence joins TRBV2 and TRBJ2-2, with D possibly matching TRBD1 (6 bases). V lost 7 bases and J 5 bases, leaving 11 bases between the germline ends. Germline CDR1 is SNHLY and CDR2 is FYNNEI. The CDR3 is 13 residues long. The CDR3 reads CASNTRGTGELFF. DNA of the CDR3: TGTGCCAGCAATACGAGGGGGACCGGGGAGCTGTTTTTT.

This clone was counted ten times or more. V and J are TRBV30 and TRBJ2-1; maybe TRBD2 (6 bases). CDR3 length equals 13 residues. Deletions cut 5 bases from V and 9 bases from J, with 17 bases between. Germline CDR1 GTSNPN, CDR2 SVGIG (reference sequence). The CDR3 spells CAWSTWEAGEQFF. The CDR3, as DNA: TGTGCCTGGTCAACCTGGGAGGCAGGTGAGCAGTTCTTC. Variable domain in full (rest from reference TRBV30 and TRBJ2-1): SQTIHQWPATLVQPVGSPLSLECTVEGTSNPNLYWYRQAAGRGLQLLFYSVGIGQISSEVPQNLSASRPQDRQFILSSKKLLLSDSGFYLCAWSTWEAGEQFFGPGTRLTVL.

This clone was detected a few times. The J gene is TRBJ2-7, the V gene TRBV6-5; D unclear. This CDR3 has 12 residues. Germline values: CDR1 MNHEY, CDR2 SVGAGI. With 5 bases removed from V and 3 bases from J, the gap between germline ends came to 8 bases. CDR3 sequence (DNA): TGTGCCAGCAGTGCCGCAATCTACGAGCAGTACTTC. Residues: CASSAAIYEQYF.

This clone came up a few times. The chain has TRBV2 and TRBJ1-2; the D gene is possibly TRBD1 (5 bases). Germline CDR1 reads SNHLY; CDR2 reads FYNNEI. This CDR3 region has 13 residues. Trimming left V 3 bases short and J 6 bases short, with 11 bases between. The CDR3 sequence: CASSDKPRDGYTF. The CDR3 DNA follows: TGTGCCAGCAGTGATAAGCCCAGGGATGGCTACACCTTC.

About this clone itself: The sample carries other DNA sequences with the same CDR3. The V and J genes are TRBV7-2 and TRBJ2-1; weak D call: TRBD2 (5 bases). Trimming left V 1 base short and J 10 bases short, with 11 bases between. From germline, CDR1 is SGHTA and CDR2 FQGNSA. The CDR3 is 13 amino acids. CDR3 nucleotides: TGTGCCAGCAGCTTAGTCGGGGATGGGGAGCAGTTCTTC. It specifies CASSLVGDGEQFF.

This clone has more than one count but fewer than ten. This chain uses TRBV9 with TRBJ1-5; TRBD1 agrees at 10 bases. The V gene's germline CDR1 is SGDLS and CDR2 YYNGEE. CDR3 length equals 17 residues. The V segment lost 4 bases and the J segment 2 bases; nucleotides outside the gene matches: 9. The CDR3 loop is CASSQPGTGVGNQPQHF. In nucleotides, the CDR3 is TGTGCCAGCAGCCAGCCTGGGACAGGGGTAGGCAATCAGCCCCAGCATTTT. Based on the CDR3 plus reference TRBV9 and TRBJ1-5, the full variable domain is DSGVTQTPKHLITATGQRVTLRCSPRSGDLSVYWYQQSLDQGLQFLIQYYNGEERAKGNILERFSAQQFPDLHSELNLSSLELGDSALYFCASSQPGTGVGNQPQHFGDGTRLSIL.

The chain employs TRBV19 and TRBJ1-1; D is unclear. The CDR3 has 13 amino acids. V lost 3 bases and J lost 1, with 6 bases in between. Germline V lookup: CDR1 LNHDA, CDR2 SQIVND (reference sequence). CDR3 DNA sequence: TGTGCCAGTAGTATTGATTGGAACACTGAAGCTTTCTTT. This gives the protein CASSIDWNTEAFF.

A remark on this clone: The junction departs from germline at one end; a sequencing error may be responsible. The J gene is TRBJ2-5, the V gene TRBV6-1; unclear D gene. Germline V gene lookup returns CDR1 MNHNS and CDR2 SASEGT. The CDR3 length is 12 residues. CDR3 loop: CAISEMVETQYF. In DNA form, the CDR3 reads TGTGCCATCAGTGAGATGGTGGAGACCCAGTACTTC.

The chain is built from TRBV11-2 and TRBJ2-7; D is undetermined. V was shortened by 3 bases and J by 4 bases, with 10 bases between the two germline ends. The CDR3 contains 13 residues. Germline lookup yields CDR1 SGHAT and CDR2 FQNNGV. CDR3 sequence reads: CASSFRLNYEQYV. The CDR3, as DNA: TGTGCCAGCAGCTTTAGGCTGAATTACGAGCAGTACGTC.

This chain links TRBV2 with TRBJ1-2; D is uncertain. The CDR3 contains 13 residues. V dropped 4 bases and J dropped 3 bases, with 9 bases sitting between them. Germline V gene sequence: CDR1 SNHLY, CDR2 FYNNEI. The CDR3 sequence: CASSVSHYYGYTF. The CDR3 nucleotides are TGTGCCAGCAGTGTGAGTCATTACTATGGCTACACCTTC.

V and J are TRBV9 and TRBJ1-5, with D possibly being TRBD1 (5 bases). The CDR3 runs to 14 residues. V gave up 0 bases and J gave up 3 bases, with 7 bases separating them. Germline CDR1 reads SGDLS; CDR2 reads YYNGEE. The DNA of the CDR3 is TGTGCCAGCAGCGTAGGACAGACCAATCAGCCCCAGCATTTT. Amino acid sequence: CASSVGQTNQPQHF.

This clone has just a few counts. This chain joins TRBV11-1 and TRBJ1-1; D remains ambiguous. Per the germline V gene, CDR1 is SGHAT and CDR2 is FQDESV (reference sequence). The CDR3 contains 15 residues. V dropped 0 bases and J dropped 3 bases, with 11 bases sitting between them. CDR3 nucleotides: TGTGCCAGCAGCTTAGCGTTAAAGGGTTACACTGAAGCTTTCTTT. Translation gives CASSLALKGYTEAFF.

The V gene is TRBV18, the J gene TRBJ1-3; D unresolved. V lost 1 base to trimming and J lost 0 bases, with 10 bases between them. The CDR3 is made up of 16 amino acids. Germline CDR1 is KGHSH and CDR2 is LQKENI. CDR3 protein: CASSPRAGASGNTIYF. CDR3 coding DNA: TGTGCCAGCTCACCACGAGCGGGTGCCTCTGGAAACACCATATATTTT. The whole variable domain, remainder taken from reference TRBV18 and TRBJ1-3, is NAGVMQNPRHLVRRRGQEARLRCSPMKGHSHVYWYRQLPEEGLKFMVYLQKENIIDESGMPKERFSAEFPKEGPSILRIQQVVRGDSAAYFCASSPRAGASGNTIYFGEGSWLTVV.

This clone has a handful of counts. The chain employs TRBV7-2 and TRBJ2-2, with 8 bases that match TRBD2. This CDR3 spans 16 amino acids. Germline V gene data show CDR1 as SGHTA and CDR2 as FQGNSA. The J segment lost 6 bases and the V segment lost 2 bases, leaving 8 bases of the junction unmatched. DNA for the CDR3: TGTGCCAGCAGCTTAAACCCAGCGGGAGAATCCGGGGAGCTGTTTTTT. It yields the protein CASSLNPAGESGELFF.

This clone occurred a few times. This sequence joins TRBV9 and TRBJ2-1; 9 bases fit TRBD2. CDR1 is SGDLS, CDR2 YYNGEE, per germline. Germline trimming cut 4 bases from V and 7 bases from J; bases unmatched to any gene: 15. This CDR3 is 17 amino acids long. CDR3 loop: CASSHLTGTSNVNEQFF. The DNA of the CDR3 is TGTGCCAGCAGCCATCTGACCGGGACTAGCAATGTAAATGAGCAGTTCTTC.

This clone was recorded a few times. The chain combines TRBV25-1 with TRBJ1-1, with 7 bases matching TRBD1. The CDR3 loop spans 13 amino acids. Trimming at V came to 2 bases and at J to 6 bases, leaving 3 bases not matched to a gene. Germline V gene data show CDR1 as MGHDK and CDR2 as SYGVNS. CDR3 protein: CASSEAGQPEAFF. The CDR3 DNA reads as TGTGCCAGCAGTGAAGCGGGACAGCCTGAAGCTTTCTTT.

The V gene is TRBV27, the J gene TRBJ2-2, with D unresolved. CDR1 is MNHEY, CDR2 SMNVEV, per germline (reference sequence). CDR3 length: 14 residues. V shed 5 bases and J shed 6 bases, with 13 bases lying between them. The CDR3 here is CASSENYVAGELFF. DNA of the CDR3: TGTGCCAGCAGTGAAAACTACGTAGCCGGGGAGCTGTTTTTT.